The 13 T cell receptor beta chains in this list originate from one sample, sequenced in a study of blood T cell repertoires in COVID-19. Assay: immunoSEQ multiplex PCR; the TCRdb copy retains only in-frame clones and omits some. The sample comprises fewer than 500,000 clones, about four fifths of which are singletons, and over 0.95% rests with the top ten. The material sequenced was peripheral blood. Receptor source: a human donor with acute or convalescent COVID-19. The donor label of this sample is uncertain.

The V and J genes are TRBV28 and TRBJ1-2, with TRBD1 as a possible D gene (5 bases). Germline loops: CDR1 MDHEN, CDR2 SYDVKM. The CDR3 runs 14 residues. Trimming removed 6 bases from V and 5 bases from J, with 16 bases in between. CDR3 residues: CASRGSARGYGYTF. Here the CDR3 DNA reads TGTGCCAGCAGGGGCTCGGCAAGGGGTTATGGCTACACCTTC.

The V and J genes are TRBV6-7 and TRBJ1-5; tentative D call: TRBD1 (6 bases). TRBV6-7 is placed among ORFs of uncertain function. Trimming removed 0 bases from V and 2 bases from J, with 8 bases in between. The CDR3 length is 15 residues. In DNA, the CDR3 is TGTGCCAGCAGTTACTCGAGGGGGTGCAATCAGCCCCAGCATTTT. It is translated as CASSYSRGCNQPQHF.

V and J are TRBV4-1 and TRBJ1-4; 7 bases agree with TRBD1. The V gene end was trimmed by 2 bases and the J gene end by 12 bases; junction bases not matched to a gene: 12. From germline, CDR1 is MGHRA and CDR2 YSYEKL. The CDR3 consists of 15 residues. For the CDR3, the DNA is TGCGCCAGCAGCCAATCGCGACAGGGAAGGGGTGAACTGTTTTTT. This translates into CASSQSRQGRGELFF.

This clone was seen a handful of times. V gene TRBV5-1 combines with J gene TRBJ1-5; 8 bases agree with TRBD1. CDR3 length equals 15 residues. Per germline, CDR1 SGHRS and CDR2 YFSETQ. The V and J ends lost 2 bases and 6 bases, in that order; junction bases with no gene match: 7. The CDR3 DNA reads as TGCGCCAGCAGCTTCAGGGGGCAGGAAGGTCAGCCCCAGCATTTT. It is translated as CASSFRGQEGQPQHF.

The chain combines TRBV6-5 with TRBJ1-3; maybe TRBD1 (5 bases). The V gene's germline CDR1 is MNHEY and CDR2 SVGAGI. V lost 6 bases and J 0 bases, leaving 9 bases between the germline ends. This CDR3 has 14 amino acids. CDR3 sequence (DNA): TGTGCCAGCAGCGCGGGGCCCTCTGGAAACACCATATATTTT. This sequence encodes CASSAGPSGNTIYF.

The J gene is TRBJ2-1, the V gene TRBV29-1, with 8 bases that match TRBD1. The CDR3 is 12 residues long. Germline V gives CDR1 SQVTM, CDR2 ANQGSEA. V lost 7 bases, J lost 4 bases, and 3 bases stayed unmatched. CDR3 loop: CSGWTGYNEQFF. In DNA, the CDR3 is TGCAGCGGATGGACAGGGTACAATGAGCAGTTCTTC.

Here the CDR3 reads CASSRLAGNVNEQFF. The CDR3 coding sequence is TGTGCCAGCAGCAGACTAGCGGGAAACGTCAATGAGCAGTTCTTC. The chain joins TRBV6-5 to TRBJ2-1; TRBD2 matches at 11 bases. In germline, CDR1 is MNHEY, CDR2 SVGAGI. The trim removed 6 bases at V and 6 bases at J, leaving 7 bases unmatched. This CDR3 contains 15 residues.

The genes are TRBV27 and TRBJ2-2; possible D gene TRBD1, 5 bases. With 3 bases removed from V and 1 base from J, the gap between germline ends came to 9 bases. Germline V lookup: CDR1 MNHEY, CDR2 SMNVEV (reference sequence). The CDR3 is 15 residues long. The DNA of the CDR3 is TGTGCCAGCAGTTTCGCAGGGTGGAACACCGGGGAGCTGTTTTTT. Its translation is CASSFAGWNTGELFF.

The chain joins TRBV27 to TRBJ2-4; D is possibly TRBD2 (6 bases). V lost 6 bases and J lost 8, with 17 bases in between. CDR3 length: 14 residues. Germline lookup yields CDR1 MNHEY and CDR2 SMNVEV (reference sequence). The CDR3 region has the DNA TGTGCCAGCAGCAACGCCCGGGGGTCGTACATTCAGTACTTC. Its translation is CASSNARGSYIQYF.

The genes are TRBV2 and TRBJ1-2; tentatively, D is TRBD1 (6 bases). The length of the CDR3 is 15 residues. V dropped 2 bases and J dropped 7 bases, with 17 bases sitting between them. Germline lookup yields CDR1 SNHLY and CDR2 FYNNEI. As DNA, the CDR3 is TGTGCCAGCAGTGAATTCCAGGGGTATGGCTCTGGCTACACCTTC. It encodes CASSEFQGYGSGYTF.

The J gene is TRBJ1-6, the V gene TRBV12-3 or TRBV12-4; D is possibly TRBD1 (6 bases). Trimming stripped 6 bases from V and 7 bases from J, with 10 bases between. The CDR3 spans 13 residues. The CDR3 sequence: CASSPGVNSPLHF. CDR3 coding DNA: TGTGCCAGCAGCCCAGGGGTCAATTCACCCCTCCACTTT.

The chain couples TRBV2 to TRBJ2-7, with D perhaps matching TRBD1 (6 bases). CDR1 SNHLY and CDR2 FYNNEI come from the germline V gene. Trimming took off 6 bases at V and 4 bases at J, with 16 bases between the two ends. This CDR3 spans 14 amino acids. The CDR3: CASRAGTLGYEQYF. As DNA, the CDR3 is TGTGCCAGCAGAGCCGGGACACTGGGATACGAGCAGTACTTC.

CDR3 amino acids: CASSLDRISGNTIYF. CDR3 DNA sequence: TGTGCCAGCAGCTTAGACAGGATCTCTGGAAACACCATATATTTT. This rearrangement joins TRBV13 to TRBJ1-3; D possibly corresponds to TRBD1 (5 bases). V was trimmed by 1 base and J by 0 bases, leaving 7 bases between them. CDR3 length: 15 residues. Germline loops: CDR1 PRHDT, CDR2 FYEKMQ (reference sequence).